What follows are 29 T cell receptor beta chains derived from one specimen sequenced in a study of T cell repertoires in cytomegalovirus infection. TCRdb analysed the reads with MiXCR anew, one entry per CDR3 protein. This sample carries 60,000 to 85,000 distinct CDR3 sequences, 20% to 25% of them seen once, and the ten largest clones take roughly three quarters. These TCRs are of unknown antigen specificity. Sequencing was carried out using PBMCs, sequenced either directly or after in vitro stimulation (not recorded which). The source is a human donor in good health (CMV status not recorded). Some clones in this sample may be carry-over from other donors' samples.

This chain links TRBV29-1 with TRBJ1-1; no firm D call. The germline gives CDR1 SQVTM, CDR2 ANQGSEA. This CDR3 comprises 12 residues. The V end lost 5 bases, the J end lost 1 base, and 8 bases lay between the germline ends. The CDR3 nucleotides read TGCAGCGTTTCTGCGTCGAACACTGAAGCTTTCTTT. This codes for CSVSASNTEAFF.

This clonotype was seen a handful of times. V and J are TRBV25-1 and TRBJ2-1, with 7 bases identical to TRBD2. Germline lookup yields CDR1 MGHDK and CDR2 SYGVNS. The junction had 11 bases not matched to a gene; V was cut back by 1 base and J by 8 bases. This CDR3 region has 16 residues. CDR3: CASSEFGGGPRYEQFF. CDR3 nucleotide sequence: TGTGCCAGCAGTGAATTTGGGGGAGGGCCTAGGTATGAGCAGTTCTTC.

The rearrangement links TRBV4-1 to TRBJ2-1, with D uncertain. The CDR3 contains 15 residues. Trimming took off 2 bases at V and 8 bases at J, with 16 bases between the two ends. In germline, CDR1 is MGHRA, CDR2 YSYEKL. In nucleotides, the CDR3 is TGCGCCAGCAGCCAATCAGCCCTTGCGGCCTATGAGCAGTTCTTC. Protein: CASSQSALAAYEQFF.

Written as DNA, the CDR3 is TGCGCCAGCAGCCAAGATCGCTCGGGACACTATGGCTACACCTTC. Its translation: CASSQDRSGHYGYTF. The chain has TRBV4-3 and TRBJ1-2, with a weak D call TRBD1 (5 bases). The germline V gene encodes CDR1 LGHNA and CDR2 YSLEER. V gave up 0 bases and J gave up 3 bases, with 11 bases separating them. The CDR3 consists of 15 residues.

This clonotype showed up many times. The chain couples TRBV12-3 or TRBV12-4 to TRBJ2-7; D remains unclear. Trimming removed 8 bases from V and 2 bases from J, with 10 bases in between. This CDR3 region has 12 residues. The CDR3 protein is CASGIGTYEQYF. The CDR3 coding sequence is TGTGCCAGCGGTATAGGGACCTACGAGCAGTACTTC.

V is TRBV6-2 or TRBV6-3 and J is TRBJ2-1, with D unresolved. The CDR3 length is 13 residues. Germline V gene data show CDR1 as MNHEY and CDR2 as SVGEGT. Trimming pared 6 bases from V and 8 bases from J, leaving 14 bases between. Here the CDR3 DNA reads TGTGCCAGCAGCTTATTAAAGATCTATGAGCAGTTCTTC. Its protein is CASSLLKIYEQFF.

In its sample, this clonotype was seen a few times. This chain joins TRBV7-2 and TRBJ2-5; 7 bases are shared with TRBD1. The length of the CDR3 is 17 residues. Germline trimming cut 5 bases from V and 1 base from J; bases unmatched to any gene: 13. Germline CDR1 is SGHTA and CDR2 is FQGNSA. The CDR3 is CASSLRGGGSTQETQYF. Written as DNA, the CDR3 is TGTGCCAGCAGCCTTAGAGGGGGCGGCAGCACCCAAGAGACCCAGTACTTC.

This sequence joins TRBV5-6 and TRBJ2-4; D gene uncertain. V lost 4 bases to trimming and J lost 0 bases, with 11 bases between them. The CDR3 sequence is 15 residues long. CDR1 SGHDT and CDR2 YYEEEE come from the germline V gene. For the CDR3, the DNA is TGTGCCAGCAGCGGGAACCCCATAGCCAAAAACATTCAGTACTTC. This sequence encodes CASSGNPIAKNIQYF. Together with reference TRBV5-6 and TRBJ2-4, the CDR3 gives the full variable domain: DAGVTQSPTHLIKTRGQQVTLRCSPKSGHDTVSWYQQALGQGPQFIFQYYEEEERQRGNFPDRFSGHQFPNYSSELNVNALLLGDSALYLCASSGNPIAKNIQYFGAGTRLSVL.

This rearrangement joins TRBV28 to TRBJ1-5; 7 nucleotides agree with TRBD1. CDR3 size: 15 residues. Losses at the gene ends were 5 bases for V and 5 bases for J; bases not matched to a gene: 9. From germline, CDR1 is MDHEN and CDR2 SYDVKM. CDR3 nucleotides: TGTGCCAGCAGTCTCAGACAGGGATGGTATCAGCCCCAGCATTTT. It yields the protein CASSLRQGWYQPQHF.

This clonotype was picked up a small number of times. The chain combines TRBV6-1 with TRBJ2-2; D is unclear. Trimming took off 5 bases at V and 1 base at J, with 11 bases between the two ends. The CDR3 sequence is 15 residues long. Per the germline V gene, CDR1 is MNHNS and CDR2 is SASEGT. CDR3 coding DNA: TGTGCCAGCAGTTACGGGCGGATGAACACCGGGGAGCTGTTTTTT. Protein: CASSYGRMNTGELFF.

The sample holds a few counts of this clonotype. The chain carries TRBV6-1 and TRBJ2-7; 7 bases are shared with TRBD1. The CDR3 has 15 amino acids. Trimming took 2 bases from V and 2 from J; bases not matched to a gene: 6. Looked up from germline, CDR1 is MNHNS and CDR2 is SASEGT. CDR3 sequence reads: CASSEIGDRAYEQYV. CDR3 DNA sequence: TGTGCCAGCAGTGAAATCGGGGACAGAGCCTACGAGCAGTACGTC.

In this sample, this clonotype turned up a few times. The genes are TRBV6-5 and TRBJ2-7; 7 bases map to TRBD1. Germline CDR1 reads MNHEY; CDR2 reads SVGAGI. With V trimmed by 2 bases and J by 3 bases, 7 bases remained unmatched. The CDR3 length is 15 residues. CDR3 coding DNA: TGTGCCAGCAGTTACGCCCGGGGACAGATCTACGAGCAGTACTTC. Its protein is CASSYARGQIYEQYF.

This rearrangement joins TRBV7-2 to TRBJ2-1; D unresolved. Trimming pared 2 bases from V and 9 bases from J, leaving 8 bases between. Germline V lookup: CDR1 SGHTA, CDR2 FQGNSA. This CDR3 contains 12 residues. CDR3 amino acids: CASSLSATEQFF. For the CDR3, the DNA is TGTGCCAGCAGCTTAAGCGCCACTGAGCAGTTCTTC.

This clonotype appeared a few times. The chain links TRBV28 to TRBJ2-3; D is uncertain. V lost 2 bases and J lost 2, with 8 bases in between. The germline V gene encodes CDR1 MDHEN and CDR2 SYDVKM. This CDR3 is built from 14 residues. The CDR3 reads CASSLIASTDTQYF. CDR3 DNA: TGTGCCAGCAGTTTAATAGCCTCCACAGATACGCAGTATTTT.

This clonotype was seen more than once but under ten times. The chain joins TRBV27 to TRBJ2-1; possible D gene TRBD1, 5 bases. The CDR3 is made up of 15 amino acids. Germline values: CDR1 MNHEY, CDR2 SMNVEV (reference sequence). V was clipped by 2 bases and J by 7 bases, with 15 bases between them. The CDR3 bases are TGTGCCAGCAGTTTACTGCAGGGAACGATAAATGAGCAGTTCTTC. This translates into CASSLLQGTINEQFF.

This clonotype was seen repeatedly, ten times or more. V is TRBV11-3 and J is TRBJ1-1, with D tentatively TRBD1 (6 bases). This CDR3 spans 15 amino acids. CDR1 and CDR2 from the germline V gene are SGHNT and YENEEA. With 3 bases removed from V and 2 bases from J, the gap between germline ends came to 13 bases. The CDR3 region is CASSLGGGTNTEAFF. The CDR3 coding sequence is TGTGCCAGCAGCTTGGGAGGGGGAACAAACACTGAAGCTTTCTTT.

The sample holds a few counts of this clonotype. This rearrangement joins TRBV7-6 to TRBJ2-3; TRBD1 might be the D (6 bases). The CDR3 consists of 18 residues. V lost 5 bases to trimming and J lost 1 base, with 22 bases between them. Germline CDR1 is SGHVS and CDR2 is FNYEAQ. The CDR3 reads CASSLSRTDYRRTDTQYF. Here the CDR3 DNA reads TGTGCCAGCAGCCTTTCCCGGACAGACTACCGACGCACAGATACGCAGTATTTT.

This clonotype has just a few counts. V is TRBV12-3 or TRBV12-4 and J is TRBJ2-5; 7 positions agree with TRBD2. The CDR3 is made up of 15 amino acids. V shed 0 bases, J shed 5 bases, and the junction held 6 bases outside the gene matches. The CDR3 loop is CASSLAGGPGETQYF. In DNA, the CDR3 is TGTGCCAGCAGTTTAGCGGGAGGGCCGGGGGAGACCCAGTACTTC.

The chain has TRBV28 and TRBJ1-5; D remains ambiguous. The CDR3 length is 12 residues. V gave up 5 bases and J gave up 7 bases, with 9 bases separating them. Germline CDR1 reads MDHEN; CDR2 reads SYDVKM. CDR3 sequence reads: CASSLDGQPQHF. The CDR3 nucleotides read TGTGCCAGCAGTCTAGACGGGCAGCCCCAGCATTTT.

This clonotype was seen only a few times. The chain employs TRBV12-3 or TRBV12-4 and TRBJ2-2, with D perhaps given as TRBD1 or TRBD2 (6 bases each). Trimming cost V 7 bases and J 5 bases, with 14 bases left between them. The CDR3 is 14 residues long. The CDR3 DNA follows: TGTGCCAGCAAGGGGGGAGTTTCAACCGGGGAGCTGTTTTTT. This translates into CASKGGVSTGELFF.

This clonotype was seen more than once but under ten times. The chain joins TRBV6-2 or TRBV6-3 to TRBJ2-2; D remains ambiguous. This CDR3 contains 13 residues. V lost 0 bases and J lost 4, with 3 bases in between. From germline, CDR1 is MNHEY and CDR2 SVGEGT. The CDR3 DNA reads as TGTGCCAGCAGTTACTCGGCCACCGGGGAGCTGTTTTTT. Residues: CASSYSATGELFF.

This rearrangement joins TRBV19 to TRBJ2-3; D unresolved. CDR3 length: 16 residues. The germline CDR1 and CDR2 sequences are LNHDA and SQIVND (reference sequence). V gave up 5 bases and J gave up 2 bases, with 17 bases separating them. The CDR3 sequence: CASSSGRGGVTDTQYF. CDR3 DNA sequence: TGTGCCAGTAGTTCGGGCCGTGGCGGAGTCACAGATACGCAGTATTTT.

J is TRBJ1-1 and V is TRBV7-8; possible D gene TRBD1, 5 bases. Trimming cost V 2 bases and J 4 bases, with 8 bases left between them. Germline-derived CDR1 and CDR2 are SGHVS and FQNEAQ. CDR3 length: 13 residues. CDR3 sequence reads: CASSLQGPTEAFF. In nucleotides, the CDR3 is TGTGCCAGCAGCTTACAGGGTCCCACTGAAGCTTTCTTT.

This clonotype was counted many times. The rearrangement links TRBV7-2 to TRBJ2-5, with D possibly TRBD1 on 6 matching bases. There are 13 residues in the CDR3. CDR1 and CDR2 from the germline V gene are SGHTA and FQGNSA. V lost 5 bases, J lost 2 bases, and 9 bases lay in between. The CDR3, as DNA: TGTGCCAGCAGCCCCGGACAGCAAGAGACCCAGTACTTC. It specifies CASSPGQQETQYF.

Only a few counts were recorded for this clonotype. The CDR3 coding sequence is TGTGCCACCCGAGGGACTAGCGGCCTCTACGAGCAGTACGTC. Its protein is CATRGTSGLYEQYV. V gene TRBV6-2 or TRBV6-3 combines with J gene TRBJ2-7, with TRBD2 matching over 11 bases. The ends lost 10 bases at V and 3 bases at J; junction bases unmatched: 8. The germline V gene has CDR1 MNHEY and CDR2 SVGEGT. CDR3 length equals 14 residues.

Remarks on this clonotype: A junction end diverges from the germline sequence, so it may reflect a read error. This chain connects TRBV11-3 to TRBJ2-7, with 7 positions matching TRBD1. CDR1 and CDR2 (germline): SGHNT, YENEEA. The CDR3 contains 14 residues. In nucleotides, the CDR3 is TGTGACAGCAGCTTATCGGACAGGAGCTACGAGCAGTACTTC. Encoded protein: CDSSLSDRSYEQYF.

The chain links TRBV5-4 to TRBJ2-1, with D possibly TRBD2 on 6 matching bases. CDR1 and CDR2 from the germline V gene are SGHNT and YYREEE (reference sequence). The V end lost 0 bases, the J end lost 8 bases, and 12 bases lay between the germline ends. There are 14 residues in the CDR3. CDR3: CASSLVGSGYEQFF. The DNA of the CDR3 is TGTGCCAGCAGCTTGGTAGGGAGCGGGTATGAGCAGTTCTTC.

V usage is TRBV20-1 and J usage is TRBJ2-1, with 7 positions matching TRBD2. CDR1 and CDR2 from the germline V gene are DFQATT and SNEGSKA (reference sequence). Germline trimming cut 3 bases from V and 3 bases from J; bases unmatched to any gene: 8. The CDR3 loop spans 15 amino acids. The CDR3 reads CSASDSGSIYNEQFF. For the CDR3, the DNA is TGCAGTGCTAGCGATAGCGGGTCGATCTACAATGAGCAGTTCTTC.

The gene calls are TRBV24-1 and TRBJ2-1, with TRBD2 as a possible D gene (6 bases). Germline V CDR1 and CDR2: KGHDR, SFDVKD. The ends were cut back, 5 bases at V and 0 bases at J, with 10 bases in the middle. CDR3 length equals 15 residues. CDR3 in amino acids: CATSGAGNSYNEQFF. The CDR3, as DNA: TGTGCCACCAGTGGGGCGGGGAACTCCTACAATGAGCAGTTCTTC.